This is a list of T cell receptor beta chains from one sample in a study of blood T cell repertoires in COVID-19. Profiled with immunoSEQ multiplex PCR; TCRdb holds only in-frame clones, not every one. This table has roughly 200,000 clones, approximately 86% appearing once. Input material: PBMCs or T cells enriched from blood (not recorded which). Every receptor here comes from a woman aged 35 to 49 with acute COVID-19. Each CDR3 is given with its conserved first and last residue.

V	J	CDR3
TRBV14	TRBJ2-7	CASSQGTVQYF
TRBV7-2	TRBJ2-5	CASSLTTAFQTQYF
TRBV5-1	TRBJ2-5	CASSPTTGNEETQYF
TRBV14	TRBJ2-5	CASSQWKGAAETQYF
TRBV6-2/TRBV6-3	TRBJ2-7	CASSTDRALYEQYF
TRBV15	TRBJ1-1	CATSREGSTYTEAFF
TRBV4-1	TRBJ2-4	CASSQQDLGQGGKNIQYF
TRBV28	TRBJ1-5	CASSFGQGMGNQPQHF
TRBV5-4	TRBJ1-2	CASSSDRDRDWFEDGYTF
TRBV11-3	TRBJ2-7	CASSLGYEGYEQYF
TRBV5-1	TRBJ1-1	CASRSVNTEAFF
TRBV6-5	TRBJ2-7	CASSPGLAKFYEQYF
TRBV25-1	TRBJ2-7	CASSDLDRGQFYEQYF
TRBV18	TRBJ2-3	CASSTSGRGAGTDTQYF
TRBV7-9	TRBJ1-5	CASSLDQLNQPQHF
TRBV5-1	TRBJ2-1	CASSLGLAGGYNEQFF
TRBV28	TRBJ2-7	CASSGGFSYEQYF
TRBV28	TRBJ2-7	CASRRTSDYEQYF
TRBV15	TRBJ2-7	CATSIPGGPSTEQYF
TRBV28	TRBJ2-7	CASSRQGSSYEQYF
TRBV6-1	TRBJ2-2	CASSAVGGSDTGELFF
TRBV6-5	TRBJ1-6	CASRIAGTRSSPLHF
TRBV2	TRBJ1-1	CASSPEGDTEAFF
TRBV10-2	TRBJ1-1	CASVTGGGVNTEAFF
TRBV14	TRBJ2-6	CASSFHSGANVLTF
TRBV6-5	TRBJ1-2	CASSRDSGGYGYTF
TRBV28	TRBJ1-6	CASQGSHNSPLHF
TRBV27	TRBJ2-3	CASSSGLAGLSTDTQYF
TRBV7-6	TRBJ2-7	CASSLWQSEQYF
TRBV18	TRBJ2-1	CASSPGLTHEQFF
TRBV3-1/TRBV3-2	TRBJ2-2	CASSQLAGAGGELFF
TRBV5-4	TRBJ2-5	CASSVQETQETQYF
TRBV18	TRBJ1-5	CASSSDTIGQPQHF
TRBV28	TRBJ1-2	CASRPYQGALGYGYTF
TRBV10-1	TRBJ1-2	CASSEAVDRGSNRPNYGYTF
TRBV27	TRBJ2-7	CASSSTSGGRSEQYF
TRBV19	TRBJ1-1	CASSIQTGGKTEAFF
TRBV29-1	TRBJ2-1	CSVEDTGVGYNEQFF
TRBV9	TRBJ2-3	CASSLYLGDTQYF
TRBV15	TRBJ2-1	CATSRDSGRIRNEQFF
TRBV7-6	TRBJ2-1	CASSFTRFNEQFF